This TCR beta chain was sequenced for a study of a mutant IDH1 vaccine in newly diagnosed glioma. Points from the study as a whole: Around 92% of patients showed vaccine-induced immune responses across multiple MHC alleles.

As to time point: baseline, week 1 (first vaccination visit). The treatment was: pre-vaccination baseline after standard-of-care therapy. This clone appeared once. Its cognate antigen is unknown. Between the trimmed V and J ends, which lost 2 bases and 1 base, there was a span of 10 bases. The CDR3 loop spans 15 amino acids. CDR1 SGHVS and CDR2 FNYEAQ come from the germline V gene. Assay used: immunoSEQ multiplex PCR; TCRdb lists only in-frame clones, some missing. Here the sample spans about 16,000 clones, approximately 80% being singletons. The chain employs TRBV7-6 and TRBJ2-3, with D perhaps being TRBD1 or TRBD2 (5 bases each). The origin of this receptor is a man aged 40-49 years with glioma. The material sequenced was PBMCs, taken from a glioma patient treated with radiotherapy, temozolomide or both. CDR3 DNA: TGTGCCAGCAGCTTAACGAGGGGAGGCACAGATACGCAGTATTTT. It is translated as CASSLTRGGTDTQYF.